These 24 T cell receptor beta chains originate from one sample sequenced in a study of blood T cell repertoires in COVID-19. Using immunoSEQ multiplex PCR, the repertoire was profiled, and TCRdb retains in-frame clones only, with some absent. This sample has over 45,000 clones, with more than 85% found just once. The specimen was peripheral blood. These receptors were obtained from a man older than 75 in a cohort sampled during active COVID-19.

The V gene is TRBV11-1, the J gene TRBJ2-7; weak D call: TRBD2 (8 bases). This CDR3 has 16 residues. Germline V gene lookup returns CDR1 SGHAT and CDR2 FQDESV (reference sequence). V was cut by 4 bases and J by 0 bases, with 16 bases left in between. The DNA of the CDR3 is TGTGCCAGCAGCTCCCGGGGGGGACAGAGCTCCTACGAGCAGTACTTC. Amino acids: CASSSRGGQSSYEQYF.

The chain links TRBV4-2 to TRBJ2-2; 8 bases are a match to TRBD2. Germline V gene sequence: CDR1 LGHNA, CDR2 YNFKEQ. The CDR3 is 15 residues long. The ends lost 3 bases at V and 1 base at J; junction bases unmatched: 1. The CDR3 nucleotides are TGTGCCAGCAGCCAGGCGGGGGGGAACACCGGGGAGCTGTTTTTT. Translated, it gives CASSQAGGNTGELFF.

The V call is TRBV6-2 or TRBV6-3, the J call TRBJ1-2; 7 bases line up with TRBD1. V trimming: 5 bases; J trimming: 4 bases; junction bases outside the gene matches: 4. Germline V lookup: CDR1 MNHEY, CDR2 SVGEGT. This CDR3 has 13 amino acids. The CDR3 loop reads CASSPTGSYGYTF. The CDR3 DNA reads TGTGCCAGCAGTCCGACAGGGAGCTATGGCTACACCTTC.

The CDR3 nucleotides read TGTGCCAGCAGCTATGGGGCCCCCACGTACGAGCAGTACTTC. Protein: CASSYGAPTYEQYF. This chain joins TRBV7-9 and TRBJ2-7; D might be TRBD1 (5 bases). The CDR3 consists of 14 residues. V lost 4 bases, J lost 4 bases, and 14 bases lay in between. Germline CDR1 reads SEHNR; CDR2 reads FQNEAQ (reference sequence).

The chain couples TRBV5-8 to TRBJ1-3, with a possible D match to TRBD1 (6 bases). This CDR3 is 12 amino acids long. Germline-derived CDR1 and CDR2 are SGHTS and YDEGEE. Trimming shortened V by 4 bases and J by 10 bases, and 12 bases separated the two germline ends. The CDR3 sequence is CASSGDTATIYF. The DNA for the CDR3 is TGTGCCAGCAGCGGGGACACAGCAACCATATATTTT.

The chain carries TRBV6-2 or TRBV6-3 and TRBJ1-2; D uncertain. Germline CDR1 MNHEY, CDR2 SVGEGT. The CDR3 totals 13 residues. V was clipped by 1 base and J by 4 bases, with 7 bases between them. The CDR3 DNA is TGTGCCAGCAGTTACTTGTCTTCCTATGGCTACACCTTC. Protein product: CASSYLSSYGYTF.

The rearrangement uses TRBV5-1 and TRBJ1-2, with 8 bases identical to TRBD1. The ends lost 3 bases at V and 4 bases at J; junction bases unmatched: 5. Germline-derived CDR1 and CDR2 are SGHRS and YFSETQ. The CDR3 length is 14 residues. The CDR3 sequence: CASSYRDRGYGYTF. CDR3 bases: TGCGCCAGCAGCTACCGCGACAGGGGCTATGGCTACACCTTC.

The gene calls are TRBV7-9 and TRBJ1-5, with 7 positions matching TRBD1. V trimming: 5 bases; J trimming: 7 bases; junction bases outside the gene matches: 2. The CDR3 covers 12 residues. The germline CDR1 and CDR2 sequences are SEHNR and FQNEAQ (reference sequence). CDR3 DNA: TGTGCCAGCAGCGGACAGGCGCAGCCCCAGCATTTT. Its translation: CASSGQAQPQHF. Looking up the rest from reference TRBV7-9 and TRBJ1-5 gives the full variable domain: DTGVSQNPRHKITKRGQNVTFRCDPISEHNRLYWYRQTLGQGPEFLTYFQNEAQLEKSRLLSDRFSAERPKGSFSTLEIQRTEQGDSAMYLCASSGQAQPQHFGDGTRLSIL.

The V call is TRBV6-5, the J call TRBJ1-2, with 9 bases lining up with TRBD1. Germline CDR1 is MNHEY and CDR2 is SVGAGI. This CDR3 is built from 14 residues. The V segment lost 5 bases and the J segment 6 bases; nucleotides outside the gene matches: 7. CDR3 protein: CASSLGTGSDGYTF. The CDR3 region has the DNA TGTGCCAGCAGTCTCGGGACAGGGAGTGATGGCTACACCTTC.

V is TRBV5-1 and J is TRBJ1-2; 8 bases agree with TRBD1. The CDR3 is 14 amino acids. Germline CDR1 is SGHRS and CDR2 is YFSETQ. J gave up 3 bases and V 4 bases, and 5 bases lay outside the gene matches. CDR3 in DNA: TGCGCCAGCAGCCTGACAGGGGCCGACTATGGCTACACCTTC. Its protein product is CASSLTGADYGYTF.

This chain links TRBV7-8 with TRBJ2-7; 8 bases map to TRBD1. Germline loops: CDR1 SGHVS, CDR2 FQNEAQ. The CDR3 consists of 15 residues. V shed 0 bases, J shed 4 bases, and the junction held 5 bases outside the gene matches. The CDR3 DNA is TGTGCCAGCAGCTTAGCGTTACAGGGGGGTTACGAGCAGTACTTC. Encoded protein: CASSLALQGGYEQYF.

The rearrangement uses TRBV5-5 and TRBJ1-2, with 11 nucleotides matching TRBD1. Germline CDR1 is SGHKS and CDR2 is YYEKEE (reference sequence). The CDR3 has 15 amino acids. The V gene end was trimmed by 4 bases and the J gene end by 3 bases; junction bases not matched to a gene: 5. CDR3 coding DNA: TGTGCCAGCAGCCCGGACAGGGGGCTTTACTATGGCTACACCTTC. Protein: CASSPDRGLYYGYTF. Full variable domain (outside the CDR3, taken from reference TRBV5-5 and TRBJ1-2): DAGVTQSPTHLIKTRGQQVTLRCSPISGHKSVSWYQQVLGQGPQFIFQYYEKEERGRGNFPDRFSARQFPNYSSELNVNALLLGDSALYLCASSPDRGLYYGYTFGSGTRLTVV.

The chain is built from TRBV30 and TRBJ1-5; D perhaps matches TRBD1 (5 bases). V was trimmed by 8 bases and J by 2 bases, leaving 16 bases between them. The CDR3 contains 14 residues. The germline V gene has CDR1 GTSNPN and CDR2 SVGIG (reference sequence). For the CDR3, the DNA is TGTGCCCTGACGGGGGGTTCGGGCAATCAGCCCCAGCATTTT. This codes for CALTGGSGNQPQHF. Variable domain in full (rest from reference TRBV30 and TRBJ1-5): SQTIHQWPATLVQPVGSPLSLECTVEGTSNPNLYWYRQAAGRGLQLLFYSVGIGQISSEVPQNLSASRPQDRQFILSSKKLLLSDSGFYLCALTGGSGNQPQHFGDGTRLSIL.

The CDR3 nucleotides read TGTGCCAGCAGTTCCCGAATGACAGGGGGTAATGGCTACACCTTC. This gives the protein CASSSRMTGGNGYTF. The chain links TRBV27 to TRBJ1-2; 9 bases fit TRBD1. The germline gives CDR1 MNHEY, CDR2 SMNVEV (reference sequence). Losses at the gene ends were 4 bases for V and 6 bases for J; bases not matched to a gene: 9. CDR3 length: 15 amino acids.

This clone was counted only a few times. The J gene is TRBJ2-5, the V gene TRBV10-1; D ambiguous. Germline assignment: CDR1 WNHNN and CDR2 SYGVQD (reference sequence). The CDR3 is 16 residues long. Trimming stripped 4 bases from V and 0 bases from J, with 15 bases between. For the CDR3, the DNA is TGCGCCAGCAGTGCCCCGGCAGACATAAACCAAGAGACCCAGTACTTC. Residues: CASSAPADINQETQYF.

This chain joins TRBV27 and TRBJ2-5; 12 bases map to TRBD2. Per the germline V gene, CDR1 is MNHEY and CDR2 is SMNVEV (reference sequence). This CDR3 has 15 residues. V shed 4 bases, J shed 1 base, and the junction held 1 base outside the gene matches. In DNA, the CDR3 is TGTGCCAGCAGTTGGACTAGCGGGGCCCAAGAGACCCAGTACTTC. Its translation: CASSWTSGAQETQYF.

The CDR3 is CASAPRNANSPLHF. CDR3 in DNA: TGTGCCAGCGCCCCGAGGAATGCTAATTCACCCCTCCACTTT. This chain links TRBV4-2 with TRBJ1-6; D not resolved. The CDR3 is made up of 14 amino acids. Germline V gene data show CDR1 as LGHNA and CDR2 as YNFKEQ. V lost 8 bases and J lost 6, with 14 bases in between.

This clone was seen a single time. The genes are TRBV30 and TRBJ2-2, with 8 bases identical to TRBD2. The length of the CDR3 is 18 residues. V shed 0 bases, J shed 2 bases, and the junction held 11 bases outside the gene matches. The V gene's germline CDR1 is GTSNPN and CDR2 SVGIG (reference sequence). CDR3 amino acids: CAWSVGSSGPVNTGELFF. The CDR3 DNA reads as TGTGCCTGGAGTGTTGGGTCTAGCGGGCCGGTAAACACCGGGGAGCTGTTTTTT.

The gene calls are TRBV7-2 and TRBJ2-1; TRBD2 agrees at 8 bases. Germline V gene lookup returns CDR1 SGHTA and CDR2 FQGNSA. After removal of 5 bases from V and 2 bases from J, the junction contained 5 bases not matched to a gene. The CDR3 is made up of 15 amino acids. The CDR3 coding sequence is TGTGCCAGCAGCGAAAGCGGGAGAGCCTACAATGAGCAGTTCTTC. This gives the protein CASSESGRAYNEQFF.

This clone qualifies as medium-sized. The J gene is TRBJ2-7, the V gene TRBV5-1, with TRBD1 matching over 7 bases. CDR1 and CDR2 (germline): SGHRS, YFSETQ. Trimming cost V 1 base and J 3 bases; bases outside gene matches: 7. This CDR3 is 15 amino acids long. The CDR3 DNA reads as TGCGCCAGCAGCTTGAAACAGGGGAAAAACTACGAGCAGTACTTC. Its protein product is CASSLKQGKNYEQYF.

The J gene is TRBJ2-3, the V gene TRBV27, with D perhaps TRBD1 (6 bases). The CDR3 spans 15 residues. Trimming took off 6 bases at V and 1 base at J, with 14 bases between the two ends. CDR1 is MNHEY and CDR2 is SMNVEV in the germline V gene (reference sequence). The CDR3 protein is CASSPDSGGTDTQYF. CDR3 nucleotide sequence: TGTGCCAGCAGCCCGGACTCAGGGGGCACAGATACGCAGTATTTT.

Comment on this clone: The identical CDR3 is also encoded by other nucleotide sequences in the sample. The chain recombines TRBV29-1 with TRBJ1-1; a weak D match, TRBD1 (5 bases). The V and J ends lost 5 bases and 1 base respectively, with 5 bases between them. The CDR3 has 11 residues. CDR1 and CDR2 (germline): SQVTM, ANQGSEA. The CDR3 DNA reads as TGCAGCGTTAGGGGGAACACTGAAGCTTTCTTT. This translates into CSVRGNTEAFF.

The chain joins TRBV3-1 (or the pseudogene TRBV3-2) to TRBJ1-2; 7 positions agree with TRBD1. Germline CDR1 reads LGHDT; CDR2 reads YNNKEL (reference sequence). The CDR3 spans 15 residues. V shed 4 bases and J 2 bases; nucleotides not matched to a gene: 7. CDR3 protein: CASSLSDRVNYGYTF. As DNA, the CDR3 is TGTGCCAGCAGCCTTTCCGACAGGGTAAACTATGGCTACACCTTC.

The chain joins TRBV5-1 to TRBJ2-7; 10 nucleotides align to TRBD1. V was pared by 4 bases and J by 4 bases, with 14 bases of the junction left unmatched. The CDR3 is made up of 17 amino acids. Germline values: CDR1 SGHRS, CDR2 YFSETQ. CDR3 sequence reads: CASSPGTGAPMDYEQYF. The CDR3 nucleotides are TGCGCCAGCAGCCCCGGGACAGGGGCCCCAATGGATTACGAGCAGTACTTC.